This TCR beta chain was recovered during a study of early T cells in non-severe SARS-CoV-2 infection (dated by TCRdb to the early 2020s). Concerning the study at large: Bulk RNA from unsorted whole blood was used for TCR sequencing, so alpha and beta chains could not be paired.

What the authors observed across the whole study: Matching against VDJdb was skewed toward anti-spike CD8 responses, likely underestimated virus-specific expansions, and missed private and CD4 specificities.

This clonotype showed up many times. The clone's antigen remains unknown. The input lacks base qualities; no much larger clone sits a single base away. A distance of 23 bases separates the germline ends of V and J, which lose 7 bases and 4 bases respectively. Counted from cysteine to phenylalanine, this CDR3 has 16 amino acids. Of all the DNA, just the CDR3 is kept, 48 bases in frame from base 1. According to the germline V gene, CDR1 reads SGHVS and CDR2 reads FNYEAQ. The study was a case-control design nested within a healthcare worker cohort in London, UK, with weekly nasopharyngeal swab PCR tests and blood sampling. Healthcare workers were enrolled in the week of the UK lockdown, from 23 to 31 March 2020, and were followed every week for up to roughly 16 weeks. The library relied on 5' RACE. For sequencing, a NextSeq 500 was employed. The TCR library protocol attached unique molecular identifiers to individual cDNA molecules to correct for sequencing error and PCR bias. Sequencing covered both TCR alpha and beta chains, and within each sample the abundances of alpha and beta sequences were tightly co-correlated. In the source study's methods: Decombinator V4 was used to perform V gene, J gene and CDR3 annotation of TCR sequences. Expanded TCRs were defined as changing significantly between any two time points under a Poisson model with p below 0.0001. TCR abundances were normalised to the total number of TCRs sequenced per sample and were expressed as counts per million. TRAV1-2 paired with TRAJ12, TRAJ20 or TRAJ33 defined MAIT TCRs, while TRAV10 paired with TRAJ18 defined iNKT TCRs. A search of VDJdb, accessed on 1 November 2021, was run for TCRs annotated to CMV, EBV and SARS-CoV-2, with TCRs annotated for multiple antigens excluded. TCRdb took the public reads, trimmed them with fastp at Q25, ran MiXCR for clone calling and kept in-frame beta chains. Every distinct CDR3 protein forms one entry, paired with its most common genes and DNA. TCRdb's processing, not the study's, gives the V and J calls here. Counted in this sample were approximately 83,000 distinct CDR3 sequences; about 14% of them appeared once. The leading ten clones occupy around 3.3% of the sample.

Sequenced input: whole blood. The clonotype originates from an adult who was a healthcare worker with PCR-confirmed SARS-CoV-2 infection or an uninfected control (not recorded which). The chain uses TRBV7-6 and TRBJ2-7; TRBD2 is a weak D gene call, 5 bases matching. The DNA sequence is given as TGTGCCAGCAAGGGCGCGGGCCCACTCTCTGGGTACGAGCAGTACTTC. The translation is CASKGAGPLSGYEQYF.